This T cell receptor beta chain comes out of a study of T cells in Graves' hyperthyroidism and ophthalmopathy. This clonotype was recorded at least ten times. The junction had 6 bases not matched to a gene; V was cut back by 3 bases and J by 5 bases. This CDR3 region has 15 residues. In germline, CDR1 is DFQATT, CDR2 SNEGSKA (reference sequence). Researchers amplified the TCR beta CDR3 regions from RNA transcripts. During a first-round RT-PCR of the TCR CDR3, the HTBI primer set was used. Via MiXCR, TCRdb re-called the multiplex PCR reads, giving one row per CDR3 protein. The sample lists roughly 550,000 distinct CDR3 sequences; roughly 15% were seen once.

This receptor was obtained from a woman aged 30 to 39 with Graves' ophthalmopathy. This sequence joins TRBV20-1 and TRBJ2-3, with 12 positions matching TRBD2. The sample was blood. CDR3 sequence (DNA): TGCAGTGCTAGGGGGGAACTAGCGGGAGGAGATACGCAGTATTTT. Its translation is CSARGELAGGDTQYF.